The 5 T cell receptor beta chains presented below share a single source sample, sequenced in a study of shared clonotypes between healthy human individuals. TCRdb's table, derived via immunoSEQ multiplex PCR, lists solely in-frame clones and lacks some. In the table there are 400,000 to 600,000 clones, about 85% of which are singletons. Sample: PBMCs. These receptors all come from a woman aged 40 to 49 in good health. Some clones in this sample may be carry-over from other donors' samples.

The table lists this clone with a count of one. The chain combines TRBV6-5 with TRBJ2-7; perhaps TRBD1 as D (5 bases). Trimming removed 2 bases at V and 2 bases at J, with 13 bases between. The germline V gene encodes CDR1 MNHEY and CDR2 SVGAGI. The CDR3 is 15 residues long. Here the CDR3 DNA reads TGTGCCAGCAGTTACCTCCGCCAGGGAACCTACGAGCAGTACTTC. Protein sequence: CASSYLRQGTYEQYF.

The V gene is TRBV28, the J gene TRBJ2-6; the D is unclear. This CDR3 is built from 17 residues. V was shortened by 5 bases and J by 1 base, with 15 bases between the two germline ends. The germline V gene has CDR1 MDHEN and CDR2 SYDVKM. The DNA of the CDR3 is TGTGCCAGCAGTCCCACTCCCCCGGGTTCTGGGGCCAACGTCCTGACTTTC. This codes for CASSPTPPGSGANVLTF.

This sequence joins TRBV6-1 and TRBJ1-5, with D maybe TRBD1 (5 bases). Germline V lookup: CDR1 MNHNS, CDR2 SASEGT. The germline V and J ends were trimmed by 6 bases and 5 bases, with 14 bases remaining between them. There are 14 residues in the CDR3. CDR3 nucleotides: TGTGCCAGCAGGACCCCAGGGACGGATCAGCCCCAGCATTTT. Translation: CASRTPGTDQPQHF.

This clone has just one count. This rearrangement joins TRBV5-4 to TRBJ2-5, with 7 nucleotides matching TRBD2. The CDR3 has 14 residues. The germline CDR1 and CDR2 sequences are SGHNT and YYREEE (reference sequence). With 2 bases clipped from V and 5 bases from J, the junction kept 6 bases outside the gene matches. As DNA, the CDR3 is TGTGCCAGCAGCTTCCGGGCGGGAGTTGAGACCCAGTACTTC. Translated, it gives CASSFRAGVETQYF.

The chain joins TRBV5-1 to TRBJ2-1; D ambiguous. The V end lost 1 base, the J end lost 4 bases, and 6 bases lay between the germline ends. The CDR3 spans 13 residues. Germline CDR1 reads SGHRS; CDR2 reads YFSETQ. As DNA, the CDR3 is TGCGCCAGCAGCTTGAACAGTTACAATGAGCAGTTCTTC. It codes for CASSLNSYNEQFF.